This entry is about one T cell receptor beta chain. Antigen unknown. This entry comes from a study of T cell responses to AZD1222 COVID-19 vaccine. Study-level results: Seropositivity was recorded at baseline in only a handful of AZD1222 recipients. Only after the peak T cell response were repertoires sampled.

The method was immunoSEQ multiplex PCR; TCRdb's version includes in-frame clones alone and lacks a portion of them. The sample lists nearly 35,000 clones, 70% to 90% seen once, with 11% in the top ten. The specimen was peripheral blood, collected 28 days after the second AZD1222 dose. The sequence was collected from an adult who received the AZD1222 COVID-19 vaccine.

CDR3 protein: CASTPTSPGRDGYTF. CDR3 in DNA: TGTGCCAGCACTCCCACCTCGCCCGGAAGGGATGGCTACACCTTC. V and J are TRBV27 and TRBJ1-2; the D is unclear. This CDR3 spans 15 amino acids. The ends were cut back, 7 bases at V and 6 bases at J, with 21 bases in the middle. Germline V CDR1 and CDR2: MNHEY, SMNVEV (reference sequence).